Listed here are 7 T cell receptor beta chains from one sample, sequenced in a study of cytomegalovirus exposure and HLA in healthy donors. The PCR contained 60 Vbeta and 13 Jbeta primers. The repertoire was sequenced with immunoSEQ multiplex PCR; TCRdb's copy has only in-frame clones and lacks some. The sample carries about 160,000 clones, about 65% recorded once. The specimen sequenced was PBMCs. The receptor source for this set is a man between 40 and 49 years old in good health and CMV-seropositive.

Comment on this clone: This same CDR3 is encoded by further DNA sequences in the sample. V gene TRBV18 combines with J gene TRBJ2-2, with D possibly matching TRBD1 (6 bases). The CDR3 length is 15 residues. The germline gives CDR1 KGHSH, CDR2 LQKENI. V was clipped by 3 bases and J by 0 bases, with 8 bases between them. The DNA for the CDR3 is TGTGCCAGCTCACCCGGGACACCGAACACCGGGGAGCTGTTTTTT. Its translation: CASSPGTPNTGELFF.

This clone turned up a few times. V is TRBV19 and J is TRBJ2-5; 9 bases line up with TRBD2. The J call is in doubt because the DNA end fits TRBJ2-7 better. CDR1 LNHDA and CDR2 SQIVND come from the germline V gene (reference sequence). The CDR3 covers 13 residues. The DNA for the CDR3 is TGTGCCAGTAGTCGAGCGGGGGGCTACGAGCAGTACTTC. It specifies CASSRAGGYEQYF.

This chain connects TRBV9 to TRBJ1-3, with a tentative D call TRBD1 (6 bases). CDR3 length: 16 amino acids. Trimming took off 6 bases at V and 0 bases at J, with 16 bases between the two ends. The germline gives CDR1 SGDLS, CDR2 YYNGEE. CDR3: CASTPGTPFSGNTIYF. The CDR3 nucleotides read TGTGCCAGCACCCCAGGGACACCATTCTCTGGAAACACCATATATTTT. The full variable domain, rest sourced from reference TRBV9 and TRBJ1-3, is DSGVTQTPKHLITATGQRVTLRCSPRSGDLSVYWYQQSLDQGLQFLIQYYNGEERAKGNILERFSAQQFPDLHSELNLSSLELGDSALYFCASTPGTPFSGNTIYFGEGSWLTVV.

V is TRBV7-8 and J is TRBJ1-2; D call uncertain. The CDR3 runs to 12 residues. Germline V gene lookup returns CDR1 SGHVS and CDR2 FQNEAQ. Trimming took 4 bases from V and 7 from J, leaving 10 bases between them. DNA for the CDR3: TGTGCCAGCAGCTCCGATGAGTTTGGCTACACCTTC. This translates into CASSSDEFGYTF. The full variable domain, with the rest looked up from reference TRBV7-8 and TRBJ1-2, is GAGVSQSPRYKVAKRGQDVALRCDPISGHVSLFWYQQALGQGPEFLTYFQNEAQLDKSGLPSDRFFAERPEGSVSTLKIQRTQQEDSAVYLCASSSDEFGYTFGSGTRLTVV.

The sample holds one count of this clone. The gene calls are TRBV11-2 and TRBJ2-3; D possibly corresponds to TRBD2 (5 bases). Trimming took off 5 bases at V and 2 bases at J, with 11 bases between the two ends. Germline V gene sequence: CDR1 SGHAT, CDR2 FQNNGV. The CDR3 sequence is 14 residues long. CDR3 region: CASSPGLITDTQYF. The CDR3 DNA follows: TGTGCCAGCAGCCCCGGACTGATCACAGATACGCAGTATTTT.

The chain joins TRBV6-6 to TRBJ1-6, with no clear D. Germline CDR1 and CDR2: MNHNY and SVGAGI (reference sequence). The CDR3 runs 12 residues. Trimming removed 5 bases at V and 3 bases at J, with 2 bases between. The CDR3 region has the DNA TGTGCCAGCAGTCACTATAATTCACCCCTCCACTTT. Translation gives CASSHYNSPLHF.

The chain has TRBV4-2 and TRBJ1-4, with a weak D call TRBD1 (6 bases). This CDR3 spans 15 amino acids. Germline assignment: CDR1 LGHNA and CDR2 YNFKEQ. Trimming removed 6 bases from V and 10 bases from J, with 21 bases in between. The CDR3 sequence is CASSPNRVRDIKLFF. The CDR3 DNA is TGTGCCAGCAGTCCAAACCGAGTCCGGGACATAAAACTGTTTTTT.